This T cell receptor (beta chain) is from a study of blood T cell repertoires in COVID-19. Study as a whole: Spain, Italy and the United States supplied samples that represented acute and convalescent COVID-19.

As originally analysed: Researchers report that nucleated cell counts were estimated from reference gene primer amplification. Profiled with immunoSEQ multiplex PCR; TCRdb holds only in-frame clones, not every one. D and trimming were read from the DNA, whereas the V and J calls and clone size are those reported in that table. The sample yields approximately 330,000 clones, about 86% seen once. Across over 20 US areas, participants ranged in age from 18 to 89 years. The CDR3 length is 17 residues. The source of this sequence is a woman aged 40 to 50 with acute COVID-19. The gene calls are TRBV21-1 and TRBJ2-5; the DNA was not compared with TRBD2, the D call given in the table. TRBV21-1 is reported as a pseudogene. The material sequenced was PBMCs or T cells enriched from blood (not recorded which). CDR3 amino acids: CASSKGGSSGHQETQYF. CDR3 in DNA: TGTGCCAGCAGCAAAGGGGGGTCTAGCGGCCACCAAGAGACCCAGTACTTC.